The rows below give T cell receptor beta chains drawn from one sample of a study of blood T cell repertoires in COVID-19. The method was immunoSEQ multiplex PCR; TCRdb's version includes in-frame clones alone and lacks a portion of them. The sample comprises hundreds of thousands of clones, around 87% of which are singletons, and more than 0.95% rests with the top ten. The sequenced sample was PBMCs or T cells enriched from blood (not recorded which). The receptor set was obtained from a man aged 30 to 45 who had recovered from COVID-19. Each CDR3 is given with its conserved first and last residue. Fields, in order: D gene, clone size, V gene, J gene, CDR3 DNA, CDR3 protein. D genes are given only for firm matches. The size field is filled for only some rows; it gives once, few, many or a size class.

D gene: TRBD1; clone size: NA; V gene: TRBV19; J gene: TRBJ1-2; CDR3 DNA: TGTGCCAGTAGTATAGGTGGAGGACAGGACCTCTATGGCTACACCTTC; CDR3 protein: CASSIGGGQDLYGYTF
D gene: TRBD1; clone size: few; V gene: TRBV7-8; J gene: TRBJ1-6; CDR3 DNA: TGTGCCAGCAGCTTAATACAGGGGAGAAATTCACCCCTCCACTTT; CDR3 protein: CASSLIQGRNSPLHF
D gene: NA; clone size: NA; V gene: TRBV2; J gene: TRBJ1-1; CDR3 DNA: TGTGCCAGCAGCCAGGGGCAGGTAGTGGTGAGCACTGAAGCTTTCTTT; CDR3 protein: CASSQGQVVVSTEAFF
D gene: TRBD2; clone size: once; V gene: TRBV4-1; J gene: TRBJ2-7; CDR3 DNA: TGCGCCAGCAGGTGGAGGGACTACTCCTACGAGCAGTACTTC; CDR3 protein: CASRWRDYSYEQYF
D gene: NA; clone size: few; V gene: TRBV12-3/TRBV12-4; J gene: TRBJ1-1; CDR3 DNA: TGTGCCAGCAGCTCCAGTACGAACACTGAAGCTTTCTTT; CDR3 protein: CASSSSTNTEAFF
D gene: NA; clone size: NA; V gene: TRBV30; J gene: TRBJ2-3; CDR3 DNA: TGTGCCTGGAGTGGGACTCCTAGCACAGATACGCAGTATTTT; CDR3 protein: CAWSGTPSTDTQYF
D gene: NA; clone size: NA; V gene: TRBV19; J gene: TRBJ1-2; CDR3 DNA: TGTGCCAGTAGTACAGACAGGTACTTCTATGGCTACACCTTC; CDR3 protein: CASSTDRYFYGYTF
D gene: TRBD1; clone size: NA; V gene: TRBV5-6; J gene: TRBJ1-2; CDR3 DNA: TGTGCCAGCAGCTATTGGACAGGGGCGACGAACAACTATGGCTACACCTTC; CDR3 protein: CASSYWTGATNNYGYTF
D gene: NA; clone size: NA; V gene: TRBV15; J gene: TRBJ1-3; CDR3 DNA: TGTGCCACCAGCAGAGACAGGGGCTCTGGAAACACCATATATTTT; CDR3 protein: CATSRDRGSGNTIYF
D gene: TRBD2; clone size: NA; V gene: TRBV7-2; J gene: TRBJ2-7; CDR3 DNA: TGTGCCAGCAGCTCACAGCTGGCTAGCGGGAGCTACGAGCAGTACTTC; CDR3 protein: CASSSQLASGSYEQYF
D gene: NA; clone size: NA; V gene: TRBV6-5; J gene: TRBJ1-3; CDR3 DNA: TGTGCCAGCAGTCCCGACACCTTCTCTGGAAACACCATATATTTT; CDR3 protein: CASSPDTFSGNTIYF
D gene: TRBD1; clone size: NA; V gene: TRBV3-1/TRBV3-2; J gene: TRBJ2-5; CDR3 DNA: TGTGCCAGCAGCGACCCACACTACAGGGGGCTAGGAGAGACCCAGTACTTC; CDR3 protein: CASSDPHYRGLGETQYF
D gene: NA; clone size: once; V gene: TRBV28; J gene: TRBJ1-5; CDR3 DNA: TGTGCCGGGGGGGACGTTAATAGCAATCAGCCCCAGCATTTT; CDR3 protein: CAGGDVNSNQPQHF
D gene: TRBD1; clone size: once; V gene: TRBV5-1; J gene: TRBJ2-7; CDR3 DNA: TGCGCCAGCATCGCACAGGGGGCTCCCTACGAGCAGTACTTC; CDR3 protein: CASIAQGAPYEQYF
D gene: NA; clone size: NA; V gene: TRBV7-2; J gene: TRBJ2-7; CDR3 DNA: TGTGCCAGCAGCCAAGGGGTAGGATACGAGCAGTACTTC; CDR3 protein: CASSQGVGYEQYF
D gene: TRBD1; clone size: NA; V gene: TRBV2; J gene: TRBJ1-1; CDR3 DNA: TGTGCCAGCACCCGACAGGGCAACACTGAAGCTTTCTTT; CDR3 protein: CASTRQGNTEAFF
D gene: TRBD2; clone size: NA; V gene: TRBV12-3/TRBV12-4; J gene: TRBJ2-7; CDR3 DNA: TGTGCCAGCAGTGCTAGCGGCGCCTACGAGCAGTACTTC; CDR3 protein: CASSASGAYEQYF
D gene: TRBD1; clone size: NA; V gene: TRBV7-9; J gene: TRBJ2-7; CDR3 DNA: TGTGCCAGCAGGGGAGGACAGGGGGCATCCTACGAGCAGTACTTC; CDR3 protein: CASRGGQGASYEQYF
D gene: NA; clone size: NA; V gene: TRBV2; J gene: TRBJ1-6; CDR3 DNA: TGTGCCAGCAGTGTGCAGGAAAAAGATTCACCCCTCCACTTT; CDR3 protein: CASSVQEKDSPLHF
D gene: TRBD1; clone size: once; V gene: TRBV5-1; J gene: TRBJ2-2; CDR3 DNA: TGCGCCAGCAGCATTAGGACAGGGAGGACCACCGGGGAGCTGTTTTTT; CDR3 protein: CASSIRTGRTTGELFF
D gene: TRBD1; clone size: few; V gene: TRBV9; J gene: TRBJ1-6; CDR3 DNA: TGTGCCAGCAGCGCTCACCCGGGACAGGGAAATTCACCCCTCCACTTT; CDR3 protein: CASSAHPGQGNSPLHF
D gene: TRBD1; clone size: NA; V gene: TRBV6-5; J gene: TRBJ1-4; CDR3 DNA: TGTGCCAGCAGGGCGGGGACAGGGGGTGAAAAACTGTTTTTT; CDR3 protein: CASRAGTGGEKLFF
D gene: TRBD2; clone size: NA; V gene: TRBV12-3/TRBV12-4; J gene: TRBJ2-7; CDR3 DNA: TGTGCCAGCAGTTTGAGAGGGGAGGGCGAGCAGTACTTC; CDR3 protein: CASSLRGEGEQYF
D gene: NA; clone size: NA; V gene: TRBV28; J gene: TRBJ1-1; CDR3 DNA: TGTGCCAGCATCGGAGGGATGAACACTGAAGCTTTCTTT; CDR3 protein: CASIGGMNTEAFF
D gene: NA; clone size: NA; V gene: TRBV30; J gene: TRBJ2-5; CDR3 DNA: TGTGCCTGGAGTGTTGGTAGAACAGGGCTTGAGGAGACCCAGTACTTC; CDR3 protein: CAWSVGRTGLEETQYF
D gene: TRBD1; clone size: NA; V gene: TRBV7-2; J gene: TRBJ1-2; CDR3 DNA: TGTGCCAGCAGCTTAATCGGTGCACAGGGGATTAACTATGGCTACACCTTC; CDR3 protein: CASSLIGAQGINYGYTF
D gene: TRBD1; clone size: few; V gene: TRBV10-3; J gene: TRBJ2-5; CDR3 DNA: TGTGCCATCCGAGATCGGGACAGGGGATCCCAAGAGACCCAGTACTTC; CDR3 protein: CAIRDRDRGSQETQYF
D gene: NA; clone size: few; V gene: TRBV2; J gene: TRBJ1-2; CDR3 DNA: TGTGCCAGCAGTGAAGAAGGGGATGGCTACACCTTC; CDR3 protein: CASSEEGDGYTF
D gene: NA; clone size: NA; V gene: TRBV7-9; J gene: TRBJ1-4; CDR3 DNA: TGTGCCAGCAGCACCGGGAGACAAGAGTTAAATGAAAAACTGTTTTTT; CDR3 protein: CASSTGRQELNEKLFF
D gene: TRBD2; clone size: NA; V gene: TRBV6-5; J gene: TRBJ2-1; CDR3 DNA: TGTGCCAGCAGGAGGACTAGCGGTGACAATGAGCAGTTCTTC; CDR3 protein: CASRRTSGDNEQFF
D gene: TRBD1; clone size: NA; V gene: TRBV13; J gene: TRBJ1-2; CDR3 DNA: TGTGCCAGCAGCCCACCAAGCGGACAGGGGAACTATGGCTACACCTTC; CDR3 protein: CASSPPSGQGNYGYTF
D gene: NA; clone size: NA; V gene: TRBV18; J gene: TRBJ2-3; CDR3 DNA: TGTGCCAGCTCACCACCGCTTGGGCCAGATACGCAGTATTTT; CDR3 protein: CASSPPLGPDTQYF
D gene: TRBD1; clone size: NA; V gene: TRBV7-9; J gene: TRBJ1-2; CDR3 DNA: TGTGCCAGCAGCCGAAACAATCCCCCGGGACAGAGCTATGGCTACACCTTC; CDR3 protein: CASSRNNPPGQSYGYTF
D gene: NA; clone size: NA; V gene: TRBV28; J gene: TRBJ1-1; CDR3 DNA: TGTGCCAGCAGTCCCCGGGGGGGGAGTTTGAACACTGAAGCTTTCTTT; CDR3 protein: CASSPRGGSLNTEAFF
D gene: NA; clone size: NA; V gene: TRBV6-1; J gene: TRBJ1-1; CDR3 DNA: TGTGCCAGCAGTGAAGGGTCTAGTACAGGGTCCACTGAAGCTTTCTTT; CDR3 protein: CASSEGSSTGSTEAFF
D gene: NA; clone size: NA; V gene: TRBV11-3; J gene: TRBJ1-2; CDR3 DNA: TGTGCCAGCAGCTTAACACGAGGGTGGGTCTATGGCTACACCTTC; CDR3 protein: CASSLTRGWVYGYTF
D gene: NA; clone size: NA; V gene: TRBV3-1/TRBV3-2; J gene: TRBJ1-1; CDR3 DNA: TGTGCCAGCAGTGGGAGAAGAGCTTTCTTT; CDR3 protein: CASSGRRAFF
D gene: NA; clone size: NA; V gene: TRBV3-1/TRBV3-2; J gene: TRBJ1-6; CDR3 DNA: TGTGCCAGCAGCCAAGAACAGGGCAATTCACCCCTCCACTTT; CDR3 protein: CASSQEQGNSPLHF
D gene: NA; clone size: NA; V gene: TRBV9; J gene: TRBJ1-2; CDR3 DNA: TGTGCCAGCAGCGGCCTTACAGGGAAGGGGAAGGACCATGGCTACACCTTC; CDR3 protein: CASSGLTGKGKDHGYTF
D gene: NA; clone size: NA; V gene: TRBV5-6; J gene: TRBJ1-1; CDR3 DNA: TGTGCCAGCAGCTGGATGGGGCCTAGAGCTGAAGCTTTCTTT; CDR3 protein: CASSWMGPRAEAFF
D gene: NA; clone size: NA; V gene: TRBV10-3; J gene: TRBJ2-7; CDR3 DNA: TGTGCCATCAGTGAAGGGCAGGGGCTGCCAGGCGAGCAGTACTTC; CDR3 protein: CAISEGQGLPGEQYF
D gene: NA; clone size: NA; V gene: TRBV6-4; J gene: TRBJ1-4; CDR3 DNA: TGTGCCAGCAGATCGGCTGCAACTAATGAAGAACTGTTTTTT; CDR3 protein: CASRSAATNEELFF
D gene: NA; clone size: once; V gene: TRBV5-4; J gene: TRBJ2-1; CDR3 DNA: TGTGCCAGCAGCTCCCCGGGACGAGGGGGCAATGAGCAGTTCTTC; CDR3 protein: CASSSPGRGGNEQFF
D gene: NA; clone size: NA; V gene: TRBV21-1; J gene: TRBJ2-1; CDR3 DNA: TGTGCCAATACGCAGCGGGAGGTCGACAATGAGCAGTTCTTC; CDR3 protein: CANTQREVDNEQFF
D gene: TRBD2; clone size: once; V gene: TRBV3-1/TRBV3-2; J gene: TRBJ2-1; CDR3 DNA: TGTGCCAGCAGCCAATCCCTAGCGGGAGCGAACAATGAGCAGTTCTTC; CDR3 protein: CASSQSLAGANNEQFF
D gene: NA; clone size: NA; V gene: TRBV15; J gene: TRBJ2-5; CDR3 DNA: TGTGCCACCAGCAGAGATACGGGACTTTGGGGGGAGACCCAGTACTTC; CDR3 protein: CATSRDTGLWGETQYF